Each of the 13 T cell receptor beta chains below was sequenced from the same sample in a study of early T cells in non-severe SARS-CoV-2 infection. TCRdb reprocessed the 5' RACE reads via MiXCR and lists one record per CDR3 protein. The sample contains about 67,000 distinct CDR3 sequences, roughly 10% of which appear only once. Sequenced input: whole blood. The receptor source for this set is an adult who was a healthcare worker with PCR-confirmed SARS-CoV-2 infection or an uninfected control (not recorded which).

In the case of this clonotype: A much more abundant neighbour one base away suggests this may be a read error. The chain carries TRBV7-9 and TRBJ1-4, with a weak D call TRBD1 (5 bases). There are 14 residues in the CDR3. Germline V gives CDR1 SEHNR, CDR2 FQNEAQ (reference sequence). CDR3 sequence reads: CASSQGVQGENLFF. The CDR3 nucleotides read TGTGCCAGCAGCCAGGGAGTCCAAGGTGAAAACCTGTTTTTT.

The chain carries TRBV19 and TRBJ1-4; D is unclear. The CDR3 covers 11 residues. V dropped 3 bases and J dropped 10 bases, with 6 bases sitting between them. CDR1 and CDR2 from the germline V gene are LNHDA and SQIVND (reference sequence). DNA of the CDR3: TGTGCCAGTAGTATTCAAGGAAAACTGTTTTTT. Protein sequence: CASSIQGKLFF.

This CDR3 reads CASSGGNSHEQYF. The CDR3 nucleotides read TGTGCCAGCAGTGGGGGCAATTCCCACGAGCAGTACTTC. This chain joins TRBV27 and TRBJ2-7; possibly TRBD1 for D (6 bases). Per germline, CDR1 MNHEY and CDR2 SMNVEV (reference sequence). This CDR3 comprises 13 residues. V gave up 5 bases and J gave up 5 bases, with 13 bases separating them.

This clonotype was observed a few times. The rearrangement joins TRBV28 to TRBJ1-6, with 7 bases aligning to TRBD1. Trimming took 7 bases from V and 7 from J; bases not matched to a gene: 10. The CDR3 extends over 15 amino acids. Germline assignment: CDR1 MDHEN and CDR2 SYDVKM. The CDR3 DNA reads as TGTGCCAGCAAGAAAACAGGGGCCCACAATTCACCCCTCCACTTT. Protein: CASKKTGAHNSPLHF. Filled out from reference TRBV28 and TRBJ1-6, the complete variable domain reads DVKVTQSSRYLVKRTGEKVFLECVQDMDHENMFWYRQDPGLGLRLIYFSYDVKMKEKGDIPEGYSVSREKKERFSLILESASTNQTSMYLCASKKTGAHNSPLHFGNGTRLTVT.

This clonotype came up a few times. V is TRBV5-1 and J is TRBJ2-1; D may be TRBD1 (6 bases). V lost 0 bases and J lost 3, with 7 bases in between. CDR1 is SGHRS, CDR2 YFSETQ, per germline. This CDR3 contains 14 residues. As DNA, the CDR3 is TGCGCCAGCAGCTTGGGGACAGTCTACAATGAGCAGTTCTTC. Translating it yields CASSLGTVYNEQFF. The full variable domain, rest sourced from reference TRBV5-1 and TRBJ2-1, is KAGVTQTPRYLIKTRGQQVTLSCSPISGHRSVSWYQQTPGQGLQFLFEYFSETQRNKGNFPGRFSGRQFSNSRSEMNVSTLELGDSALYLCASSLGTVYNEQFFGPGTRLTVL.

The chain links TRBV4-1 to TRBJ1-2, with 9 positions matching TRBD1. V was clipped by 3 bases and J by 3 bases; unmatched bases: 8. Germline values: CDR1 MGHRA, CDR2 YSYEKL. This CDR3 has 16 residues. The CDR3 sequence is CASSQSLQGADYGYTF. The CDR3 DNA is TGCGCCAGCAGCCAGTCCCTACAGGGGGCGGACTATGGCTACACCTTC.

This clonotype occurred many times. The CDR3 region has the DNA TGTGCCAGCAGCTTCACTGCGGTCGACTCCGAGCAGTACTTC. It is translated as CASSFTAVDSEQYF. The J gene is TRBJ2-7, the V gene TRBV7-9; D gene unclear. V lost 3 bases to trimming and J lost 6 bases, with 15 bases between them. The CDR3 loop spans 14 amino acids. Germline lookup yields CDR1 SEHNR and CDR2 FQNEAQ (reference sequence).

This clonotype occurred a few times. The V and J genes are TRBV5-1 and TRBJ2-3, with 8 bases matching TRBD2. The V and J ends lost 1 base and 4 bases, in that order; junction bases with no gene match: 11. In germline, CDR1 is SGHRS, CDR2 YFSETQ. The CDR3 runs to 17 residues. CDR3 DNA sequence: TGCGCCAGCAGCTTGCAACCGGGAGGGCCGAGTTCAGATACGCAGTATTTT. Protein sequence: CASSLQPGGPSSDTQYF.

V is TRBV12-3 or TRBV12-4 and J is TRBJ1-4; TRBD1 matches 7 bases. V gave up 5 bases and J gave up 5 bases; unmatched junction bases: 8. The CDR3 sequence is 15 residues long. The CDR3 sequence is CASSNDRARNEKLFF. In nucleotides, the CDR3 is TGTGCCAGCAGTAACGACAGGGCCAGGAATGAAAAACTGTTTTTT.

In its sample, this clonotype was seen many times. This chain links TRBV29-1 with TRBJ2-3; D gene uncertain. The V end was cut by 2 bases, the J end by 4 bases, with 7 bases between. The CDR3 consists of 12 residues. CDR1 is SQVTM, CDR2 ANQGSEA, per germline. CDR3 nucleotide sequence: TGCAGCGTTGAAACAGCGCCAGATACGCAGTATTTT. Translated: CSVETAPDTQYF.

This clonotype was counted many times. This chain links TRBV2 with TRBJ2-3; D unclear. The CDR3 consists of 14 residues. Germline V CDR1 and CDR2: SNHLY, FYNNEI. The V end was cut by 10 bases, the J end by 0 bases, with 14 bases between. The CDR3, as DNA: TGTGCCAACAAGCAGGCTACTAGCACAGATACGCAGTATTTT. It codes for CANKQATSTDTQYF.

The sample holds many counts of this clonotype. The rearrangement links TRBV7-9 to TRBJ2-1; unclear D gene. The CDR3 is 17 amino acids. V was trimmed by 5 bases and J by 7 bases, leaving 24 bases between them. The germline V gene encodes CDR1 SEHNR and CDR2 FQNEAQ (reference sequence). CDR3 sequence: CASSPGLGRGGLNEQFF. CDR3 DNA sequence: TGTGCCAGCAGCCCAGGCCTCGGCCGTGGCGGCTTAAATGAGCAGTTCTTC. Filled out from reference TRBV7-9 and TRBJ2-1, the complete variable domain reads DTGVSQNPRHKITKRGQNVTFRCDPISEHNRLYWYRQTLGQGPEFLTYFQNEAQLEKSRLLSDRFSAERPKGSFSTLEIQRTEQGDSAMYLCASSPGLGRGGLNEQFFGPGTRLTVL.

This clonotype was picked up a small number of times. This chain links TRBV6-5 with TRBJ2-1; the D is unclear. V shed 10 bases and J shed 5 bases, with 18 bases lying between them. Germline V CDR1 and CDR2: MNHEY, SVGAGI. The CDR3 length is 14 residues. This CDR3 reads CATTSSKNNNEQFF. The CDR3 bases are TGTGCCACCACCAGTTCCAAGAACAACAATGAGCAGTTCTTC.